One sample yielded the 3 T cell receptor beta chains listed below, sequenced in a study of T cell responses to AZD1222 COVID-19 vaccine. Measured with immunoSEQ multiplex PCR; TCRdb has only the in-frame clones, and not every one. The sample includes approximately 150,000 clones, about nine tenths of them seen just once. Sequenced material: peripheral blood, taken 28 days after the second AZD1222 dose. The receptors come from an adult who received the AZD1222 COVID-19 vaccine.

The DNA for the CDR3 is TGTGCCAGCAGTTTATCGGTCGGGACTAGCCTGGAGACCCAGTACTTC. It encodes CASSLSVGTSLETQYF. This sequence joins TRBV27 and TRBJ2-5; TRBD2 agrees at 9 bases. With V trimmed by 0 bases and J by 5 bases, 7 bases remained unmatched. This CDR3 is built from 16 residues. Germline assignment: CDR1 MNHEY and CDR2 SMNVEV (reference sequence).

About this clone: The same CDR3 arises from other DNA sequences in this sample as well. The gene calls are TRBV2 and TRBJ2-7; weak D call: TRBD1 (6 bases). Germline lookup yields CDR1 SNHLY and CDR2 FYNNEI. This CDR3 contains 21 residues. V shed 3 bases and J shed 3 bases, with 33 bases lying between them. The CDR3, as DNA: TGTGCCAGCAGTGAGTTACGGTCTCCAAGCCGGTCGGGACATTTTCACTACGAGCAGTACTTC. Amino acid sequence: CASSELRSPSRSGHFHYEQYF. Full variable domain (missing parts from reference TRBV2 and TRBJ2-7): EPEVTQTPSHQVTQMGQEVILRCVPISNHLYFYWYRQILGQKVEFLVSFYNNEISEKSEIFDDQFSVERPDGSNFTLKIRSTKLEDSAMYFCASSELRSPSRSGHFHYEQYFGPGTRLTVT.

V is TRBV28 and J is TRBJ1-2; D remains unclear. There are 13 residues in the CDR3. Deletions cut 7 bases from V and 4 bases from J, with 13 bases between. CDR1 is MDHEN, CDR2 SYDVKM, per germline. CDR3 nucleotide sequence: TGTGCCAGCACCTACTCAGGAGTCTATGGCTACACCTTC. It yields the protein CASTYSGVYGYTF.